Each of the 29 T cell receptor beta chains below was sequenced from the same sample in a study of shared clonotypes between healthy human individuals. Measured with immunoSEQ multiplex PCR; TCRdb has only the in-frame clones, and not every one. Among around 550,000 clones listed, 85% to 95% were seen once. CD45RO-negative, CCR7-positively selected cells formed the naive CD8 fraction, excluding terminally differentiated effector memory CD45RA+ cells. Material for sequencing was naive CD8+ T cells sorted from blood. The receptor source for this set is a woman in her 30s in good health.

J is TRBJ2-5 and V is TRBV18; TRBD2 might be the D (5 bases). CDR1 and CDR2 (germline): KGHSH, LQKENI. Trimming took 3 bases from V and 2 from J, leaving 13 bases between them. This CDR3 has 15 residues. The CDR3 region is CASSPEVGLQETQYF. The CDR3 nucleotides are TGTGCCAGCTCACCGGAGGTAGGGCTACAAGAGACCCAGTACTTC. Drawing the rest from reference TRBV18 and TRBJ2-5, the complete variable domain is NAGVMQNPRHLVRRRGQEARLRCSPMKGHSHVYWYRQLPEEGLKFMVYLQKENIIDESGMPKERFSAEFPKEGPSILRIQQVVRGDSAAYFCASSPEVGLQETQYFGPGTRLLVL.

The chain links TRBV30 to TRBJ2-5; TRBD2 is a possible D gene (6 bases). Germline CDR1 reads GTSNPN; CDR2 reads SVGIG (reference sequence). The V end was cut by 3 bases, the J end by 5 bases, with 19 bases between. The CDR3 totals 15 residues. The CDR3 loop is CAWSVPGAAWETQYF. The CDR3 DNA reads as TGTGCCTGGAGCGTGCCGGGAGCGGCATGGGAGACCCAGTACTTC.

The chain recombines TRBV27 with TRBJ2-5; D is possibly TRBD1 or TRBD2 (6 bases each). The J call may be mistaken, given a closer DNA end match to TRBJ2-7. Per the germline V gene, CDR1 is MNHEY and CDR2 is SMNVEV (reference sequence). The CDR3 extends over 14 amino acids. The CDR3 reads CASSLFGGGYEQYF. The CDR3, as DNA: TGTGCCAGCAGCCTCTTCGGGGGCGGGTACGAGCAGTACTTC.

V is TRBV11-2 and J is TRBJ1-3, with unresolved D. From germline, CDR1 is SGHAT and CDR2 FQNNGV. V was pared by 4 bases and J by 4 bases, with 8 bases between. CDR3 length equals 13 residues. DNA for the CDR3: TGTGCCAGCAGCTCCCCCTGGGGAAACACCATATATTTT. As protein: CASSSPWGNTIYF.

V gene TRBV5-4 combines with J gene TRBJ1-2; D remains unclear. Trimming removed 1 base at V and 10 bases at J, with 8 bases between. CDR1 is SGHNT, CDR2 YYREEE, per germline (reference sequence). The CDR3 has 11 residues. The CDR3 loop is CASSLWADYTF. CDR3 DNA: TGTGCCAGCAGCTTGTGGGCTGACTACACCTTC.

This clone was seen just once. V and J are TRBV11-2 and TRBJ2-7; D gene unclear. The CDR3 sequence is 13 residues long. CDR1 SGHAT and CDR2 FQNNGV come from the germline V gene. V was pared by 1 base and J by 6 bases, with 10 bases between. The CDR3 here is CASSLGAVREQYF. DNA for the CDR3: TGTGCCAGCAGCTTAGGCGCGGTACGCGAGCAGTACTTC. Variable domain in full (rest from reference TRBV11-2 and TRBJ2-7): EAGVAQSPRYKIIEKRQSVAFWCNPISGHATLYWYQQILGQGPKLLIQFQNNGVVDDSQLPKDRFSAERLKGVDSTLKIQPAKLEDSAVYLCASSLGAVREQYFGPGTRLTVT.

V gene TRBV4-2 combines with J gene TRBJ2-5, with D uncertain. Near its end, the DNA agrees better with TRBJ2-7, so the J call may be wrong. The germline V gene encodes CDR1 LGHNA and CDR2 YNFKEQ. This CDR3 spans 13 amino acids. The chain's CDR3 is CASSQVGGSEQYF. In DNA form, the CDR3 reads TGTGCCAGCAGCCAAGTCGGTGGCAGCGAGCAGTACTTC.

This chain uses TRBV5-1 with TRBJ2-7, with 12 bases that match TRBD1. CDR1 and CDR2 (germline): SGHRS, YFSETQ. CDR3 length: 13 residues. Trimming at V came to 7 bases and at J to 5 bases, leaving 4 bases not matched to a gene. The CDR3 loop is CASRDRGHDEQYF. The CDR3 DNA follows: TGCGCCAGCCGGGACAGGGGGCACGACGAGCAGTACTTC.

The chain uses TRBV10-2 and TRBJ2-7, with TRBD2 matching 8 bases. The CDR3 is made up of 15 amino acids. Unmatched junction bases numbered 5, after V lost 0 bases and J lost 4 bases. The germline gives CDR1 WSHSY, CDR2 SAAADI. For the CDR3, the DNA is TGCGCCAGCAGTGAGTCAGCGGGAGCGTCATACGAGCAGTACTTC. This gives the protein CASSESAGASYEQYF.

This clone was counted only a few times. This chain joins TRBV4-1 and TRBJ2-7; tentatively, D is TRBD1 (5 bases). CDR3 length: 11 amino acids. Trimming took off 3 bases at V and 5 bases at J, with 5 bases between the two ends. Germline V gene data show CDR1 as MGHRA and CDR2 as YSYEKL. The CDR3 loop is CASSQTDEQYF. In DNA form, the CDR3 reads TGCGCCAGCAGCCAGACAGACGAGCAGTACTTC.

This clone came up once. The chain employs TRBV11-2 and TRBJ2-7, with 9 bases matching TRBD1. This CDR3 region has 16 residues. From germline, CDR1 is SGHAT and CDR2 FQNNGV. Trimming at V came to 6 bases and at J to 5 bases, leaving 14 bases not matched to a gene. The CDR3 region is CASSHRGGTGNDEQYF. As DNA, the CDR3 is TGTGCCAGCAGTCATCGGGGAGGGACAGGGAACGACGAGCAGTACTTC.

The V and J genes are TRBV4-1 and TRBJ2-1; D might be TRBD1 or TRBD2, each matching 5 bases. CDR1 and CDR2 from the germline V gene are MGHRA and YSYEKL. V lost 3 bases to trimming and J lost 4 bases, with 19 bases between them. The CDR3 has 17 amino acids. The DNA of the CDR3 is TGCGCCAGCAGCCACAGCGAACTTCGAGAGGGGTACAATGAGCAGTTCTTC. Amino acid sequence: CASSHSELREGYNEQFF.

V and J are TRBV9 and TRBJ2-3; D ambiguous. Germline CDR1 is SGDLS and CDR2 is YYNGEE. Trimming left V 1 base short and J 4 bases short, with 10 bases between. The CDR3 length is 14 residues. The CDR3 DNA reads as TGTGCCAGCAGCGTAAGGGTCGAGGCAGATACGCAGTATTTT. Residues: CASSVRVEADTQYF.

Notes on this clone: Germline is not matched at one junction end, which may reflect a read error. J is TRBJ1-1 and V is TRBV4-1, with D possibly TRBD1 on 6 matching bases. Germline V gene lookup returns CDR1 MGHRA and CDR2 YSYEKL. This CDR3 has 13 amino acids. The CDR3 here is CASSQRGQSETFF. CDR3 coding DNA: TGCGCCAGCAGCCAGAGAGGACAGTCTGAAACTTTCTTT.

Here the CDR3 reads CASSETDRSSGNTIYF. The CDR3 nucleotides are TGTGCCAGCAGCGAAACCGACAGGAGCTCTGGAAACACCATATATTTT. J is TRBJ1-3 and V is TRBV9; a weak D match, TRBD1 (6 bases). Germline CDR1 is SGDLS and CDR2 is YYNGEE. Trimming removed 3 bases at V and 0 bases at J, with 13 bases between. The CDR3 has 16 residues.

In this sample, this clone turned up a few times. The CDR3 region has the DNA TGTGCCAGCAGGTGGGGGATAGCTAACTATGGCTACACCTTC. It is translated as CASRWGIANYGYTF. The V and J genes are TRBV2 and TRBJ1-2, with D perhaps TRBD1 (5 bases). The CDR3 runs 14 residues. The germline V gene has CDR1 SNHLY and CDR2 FYNNEI. Trimming removed 6 bases at V and 0 bases at J, with 11 bases between.

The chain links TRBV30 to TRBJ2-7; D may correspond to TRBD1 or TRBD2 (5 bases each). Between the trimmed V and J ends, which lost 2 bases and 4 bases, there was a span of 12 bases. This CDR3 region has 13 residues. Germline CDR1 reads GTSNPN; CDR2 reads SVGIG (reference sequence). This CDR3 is CAWSPWGPYEQYF. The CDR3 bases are TGTGCCTGGAGTCCATGGGGACCTTACGAGCAGTACTTC.

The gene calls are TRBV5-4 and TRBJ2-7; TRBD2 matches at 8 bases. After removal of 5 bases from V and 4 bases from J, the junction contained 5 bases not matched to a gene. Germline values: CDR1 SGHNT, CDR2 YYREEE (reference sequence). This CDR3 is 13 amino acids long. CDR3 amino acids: CASRAGEDYEQYF. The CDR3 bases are TGTGCCAGCAGAGCGGGAGAGGATTACGAGCAGTACTTC. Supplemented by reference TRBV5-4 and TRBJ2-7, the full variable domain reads ETGVTQSPTHLIKTRGQQVTLRCSSQSGHNTVSWYQQALGQGPQFIFQYYREEENGRGNFPPRFSGLQFPNYSSELNVNALELDDSALYLCASRAGEDYEQYFGPGTRLTVT.

The CDR3 region has the DNA TGTGCCAGCAGCCCCGCCGGCGGGTATGGGGCTGAAGCTTTCTTT. This codes for CASSPAGGYGAEAFF. This chain joins TRBV27 and TRBJ1-1; the D is unclear. CDR1 MNHEY and CDR2 SMNVEV come from the germline V gene (reference sequence). V was shortened by 6 bases and J by 6 bases, with 20 bases between the two germline ends. There are 15 residues in the CDR3.

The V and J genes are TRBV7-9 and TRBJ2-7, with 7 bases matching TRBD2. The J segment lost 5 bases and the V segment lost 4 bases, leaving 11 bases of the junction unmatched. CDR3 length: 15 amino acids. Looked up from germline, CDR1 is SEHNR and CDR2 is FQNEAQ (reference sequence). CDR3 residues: CASSSVTSGIDEQYF. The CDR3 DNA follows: TGTGCCAGCAGCTCTGTAACCAGCGGGATCGACGAGCAGTACTTC.

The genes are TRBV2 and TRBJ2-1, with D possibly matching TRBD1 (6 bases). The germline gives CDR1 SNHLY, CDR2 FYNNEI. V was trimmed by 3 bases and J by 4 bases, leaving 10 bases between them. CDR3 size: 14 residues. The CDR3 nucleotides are TGTGCCAGCAGTGAGGGCAGGGGATACAATGAGCAGTTCTTC. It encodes CASSEGRGYNEQFF.

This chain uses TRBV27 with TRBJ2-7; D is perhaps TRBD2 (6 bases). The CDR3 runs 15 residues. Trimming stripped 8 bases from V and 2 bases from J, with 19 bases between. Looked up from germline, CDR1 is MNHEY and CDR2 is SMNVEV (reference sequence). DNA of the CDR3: TGTGCCAGCGGGGCCGTGAATAGCGGCCCCTACGAGCAGTACTTC. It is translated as CASGAVNSGPYEQYF.

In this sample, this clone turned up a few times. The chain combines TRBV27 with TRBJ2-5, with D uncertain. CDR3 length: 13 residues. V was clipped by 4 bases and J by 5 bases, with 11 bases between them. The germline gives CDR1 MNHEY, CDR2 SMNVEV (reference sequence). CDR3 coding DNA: TGTGCCAGCAGTTCGCTCCCCCCGGAGACCCAGTACTTC. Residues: CASSSLPPETQYF.

DNA of the CDR3: TGTGCCAGCGGATCTGGGGCCAACGTCCTGACTTTC. Translating gives CASGSGANVLTF. This sequence joins TRBV28 and TRBJ2-6; D ambiguous. V lost 8 bases and J lost 1, with 3 bases in between. The germline V gene encodes CDR1 MDHEN and CDR2 SYDVKM. The CDR3 contains 12 residues.

The CDR3 loop is CASSFWGGTEAFF. The DNA for the CDR3 is TGTGCCAGCAGCTTTTGGGGGGGCACTGAAGCTTTCTTT. This rearrangement joins TRBV13 to TRBJ1-1, with D possibly matching TRBD1 (5 bases). The CDR3 spans 13 residues. Trimming took 3 bases from V and 4 from J, leaving 9 bases between them. Germline V CDR1 and CDR2: PRHDT, FYEKMQ (reference sequence).

CDR3 sequence (DNA): TGTGCCAGCAGTTTACCCACAGGGGGTATAAACACTGAAGCTTTCTTT. It is translated as CASSLPTGGINTEAFF. The chain carries TRBV28 and TRBJ1-1; TRBD1 matches at 8 bases. Germline loops: CDR1 MDHEN, CDR2 SYDVKM. The CDR3 is made up of 16 amino acids. V was clipped by 2 bases and J by 2 bases; unmatched bases: 7.

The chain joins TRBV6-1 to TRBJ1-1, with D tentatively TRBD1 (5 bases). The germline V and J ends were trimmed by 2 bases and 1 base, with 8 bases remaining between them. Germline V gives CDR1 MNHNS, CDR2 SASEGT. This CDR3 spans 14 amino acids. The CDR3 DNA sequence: TGTGCCAGCAGTGAATACAGGTGGAACACTGAAGCTTTCTTT. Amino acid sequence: CASSEYRWNTEAFF.

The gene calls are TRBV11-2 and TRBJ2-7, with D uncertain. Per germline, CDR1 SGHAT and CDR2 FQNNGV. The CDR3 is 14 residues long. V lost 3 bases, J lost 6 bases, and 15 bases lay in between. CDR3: CASSFPTRQAEQYF. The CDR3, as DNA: TGTGCCAGCAGCTTCCCGACTCGCCAAGCCGAGCAGTACTTC.

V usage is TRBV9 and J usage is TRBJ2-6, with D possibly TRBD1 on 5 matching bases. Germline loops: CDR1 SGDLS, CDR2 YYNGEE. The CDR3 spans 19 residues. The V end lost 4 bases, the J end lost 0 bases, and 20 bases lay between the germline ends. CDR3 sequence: CASSPRGLGPGSGANVLTF. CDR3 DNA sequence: TGTGCCAGCAGCCCCCGCGGTTTGGGGCCGGGCTCTGGGGCCAACGTCCTGACTTTC. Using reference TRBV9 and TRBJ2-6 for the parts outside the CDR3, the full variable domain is DSGVTQTPKHLITATGQRVTLRCSPRSGDLSVYWYQQSLDQGLQFLIQYYNGEERAKGNILERFSAQQFPDLHSELNLSSLELGDSALYFCASSPRGLGPGSGANVLTFGAGSRLTVL.